This paragraph reports one TCR beta chain. Clones were read by immunoSEQ multiplex PCR, and TCRdb kept only the in-frame ones, dropping some. The table has approximately 200,000 clones, just under 90% seen once. This entry belongs to a study of blood T cell repertoires in COVID-19. Sample: peripheral blood. This receptor was identified in a man aged 55 to 70 who had recovered from COVID-19.

The CDR3 sequence: CASSSQGIQQETQYF. CDR3 nucleotide sequence: TGTGCCAGCAGCTCGCAGGGGATTCAGCAAGAGACCCAGTACTTC. This rearrangement joins TRBV11-2 to TRBJ2-5, with D maybe TRBD1 (6 bases). Per the germline V gene, CDR1 is SGHAT and CDR2 is FQNNGV. The CDR3 is 15 residues long. V was clipped by 4 bases and J by 2 bases, with 14 bases between them.